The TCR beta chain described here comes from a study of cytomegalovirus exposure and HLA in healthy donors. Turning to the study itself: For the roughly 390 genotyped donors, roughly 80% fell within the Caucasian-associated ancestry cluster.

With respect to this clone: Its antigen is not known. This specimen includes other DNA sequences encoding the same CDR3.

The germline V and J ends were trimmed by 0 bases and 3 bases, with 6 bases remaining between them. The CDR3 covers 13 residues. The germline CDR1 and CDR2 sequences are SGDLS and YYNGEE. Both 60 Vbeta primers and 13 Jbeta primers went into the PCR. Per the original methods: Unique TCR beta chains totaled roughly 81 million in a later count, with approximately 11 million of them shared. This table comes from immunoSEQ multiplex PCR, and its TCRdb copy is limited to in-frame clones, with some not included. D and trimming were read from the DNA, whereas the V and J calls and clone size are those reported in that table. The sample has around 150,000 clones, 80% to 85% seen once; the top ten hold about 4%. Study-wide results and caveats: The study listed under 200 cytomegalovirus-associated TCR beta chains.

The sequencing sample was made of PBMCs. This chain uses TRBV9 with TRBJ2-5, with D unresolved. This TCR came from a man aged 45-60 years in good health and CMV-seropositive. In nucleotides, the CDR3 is TGTGCCAGCAGCGTAGCGCCTAAAGAGACCCAGTACTTC. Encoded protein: CASSVAPKETQYF.